Below, 16 T cell receptor beta chains from the same sample are listed, as sequenced in a study of T cell responses to AZD1222 COVID-19 vaccine. Clones were sequenced by immunoSEQ multiplex PCR, and TCRdb holds only the in-frame ones, with some missing. The sample yields about 150,000 clones, 90% to 95% seen once. Sequencing was performed on peripheral blood, taken 28 days after the second AZD1222 dose. All receptors come from an adult who received the AZD1222 COVID-19 vaccine.

V and J are TRBV6-5 and TRBJ2-1; D may be TRBD1 (6 bases). Between the trimmed V and J ends, which lost 6 bases and 3 bases, there was a span of 15 bases. Looked up from germline, CDR1 is MNHEY and CDR2 is SVGAGI. The CDR3 extends over 15 amino acids. The DNA of the CDR3 is TGTGCCAGCAGACTAGACAGGACCATCTACAATGAGCAGTTCTTC. The encoded protein is CASRLDRTIYNEQFF.

This clone was seen only once. This chain uses TRBV6-5 with TRBJ1-1; the D is unclear. V lost 7 bases and J lost 0, with 9 bases in between. This CDR3 region has 13 residues. Germline V gene lookup returns CDR1 MNHEY and CDR2 SVGAGI. Here the CDR3 reads CASTLTMNTEAFF. The CDR3 DNA sequence: TGTGCCAGCACCCTGACCATGAACACTGAAGCTTTCTTT.

The gene calls are TRBV19 and TRBJ1-5, with TRBD1 matching 9 bases. The CDR3 runs to 15 residues. CDR1 is LNHDA and CDR2 is SQIVND in the germline V gene (reference sequence). V shed 6 bases and J 5 bases; nucleotides not matched to a gene: 8. As DNA, the CDR3 is TGTGCCAGTAGGACCGGGGGACAGGGCTATCAGCCCCAGCATTTT. This sequence encodes CASRTGGQGYQPQHF.

This chain uses TRBV5-4 with TRBJ1-1; D is perhaps TRBD1 (5 bases). CDR3 length equals 14 residues. V was trimmed by 4 bases and J by 4 bases, leaving 14 bases between them. Germline values: CDR1 SGHNT, CDR2 YYREEE (reference sequence). The CDR3 sequence: CASSRTGGGTEAFF. CDR3 nucleotide sequence: TGTGCCAGCAGCCGGACGGGGGGTGGCACTGAAGCTTTCTTT.

The chain couples TRBV11-2 to TRBJ2-3; the D is unclear. CDR1 and CDR2 from the germline V gene are SGHAT and FQNNGV. The length of the CDR3 is 12 residues. The V gene lost 5 bases and the J gene lost 5 bases, with 8 bases spanning the gap. CDR3 DNA sequence: TGTGCCAGCAGCGTACTGGGAGATACGCAGTATTTT. It translates to CASSVLGDTQYF.

This chain links TRBV3-1 (or the pseudogene TRBV3-2) with TRBJ2-2; D is possibly TRBD1 or TRBD2 (5 bases each). The CDR3 loop spans 13 amino acids. V lost 6 bases and J 6 bases, leaving 11 bases between the germline ends. Germline values: CDR1 LGHDT, CDR2 YNNKEL (reference sequence). The chain's CDR3 is CASSRLGAGELFF. The DNA for the CDR3 is TGTGCCAGCAGTCGCTTGGGGGCCGGGGAGCTGTTTTTT.

J is TRBJ2-5 and V is TRBV10-2; 9 nucleotides match TRBD1. Germline V CDR1 and CDR2: WSHSY, SAAADI. The CDR3 runs to 13 residues. The junction had 4 bases not matched to a gene; V was cut back by 5 bases and J by 6 bases. The CDR3 bases are TGCGCCAGCAGTACAGGGGGCGTACAGACCCAGTACTTC. This translates into CASSTGGVQTQYF.

The rearrangement joins TRBV12-3 or TRBV12-4 to TRBJ2-5; no firm D call. This CDR3 contains 13 residues. The V end was cut by 3 bases, the J end by 4 bases, with 9 bases between. The CDR3 coding sequence is TGTGCCAGCAGTTTCACGTGGGGAGAGACCCAGTACTTC. Residues: CASSFTWGETQYF.

The gene calls are TRBV4-1 and TRBJ1-1, with no clear D. V was trimmed by 4 bases and J by 5 bases, leaving 14 bases between them. This CDR3 is built from 14 residues. CDR1 and CDR2 (germline): MGHRA, YSYEKL. CDR3 sequence (DNA): TGCGCCAGCAGCCCAGCCCATGGAAATACTGAAGCTTTCTTT. Translating it yields CASSPAHGNTEAFF.

This clone occurred a few times. V usage is TRBV27 and J usage is TRBJ2-1; 7 nucleotides line up with TRBD2. V shed 2 bases, J shed 10 bases, and the junction held 17 bases outside the gene matches. Germline V CDR1 and CDR2: MNHEY, SMNVEV (reference sequence). This CDR3 spans 17 amino acids. The CDR3 nucleotides are TGTGCCAGCAGTTTAGATGCGGCGGGAGCTTCCGGACGGGAGCAGTTCTTC. It translates to CASSLDAAGASGREQFF.

This clone was counted only a few times. This rearrangement joins TRBV19 to TRBJ2-2, with D hard to call. The length of the CDR3 is 11 residues. V was clipped by 5 bases and J by 3 bases, with 1 base between them. In germline, CDR1 is LNHDA, CDR2 SQIVND (reference sequence). The CDR3 nucleotides are TGTGCCAGTAGTGACACCGGGGAGCTGTTTTTT. This encodes CASSDTGELFF.

The count of this clone is one. The chain employs TRBV4-1 and TRBJ2-1; unclear D gene. The CDR3 consists of 16 residues. The germline V gene has CDR1 MGHRA and CDR2 YSYEKL. Trimming pared 0 bases from V and 0 bases from J, leaving 9 bases between. CDR3 protein: CASSQEYEYSYNEQFF. The CDR3 DNA follows: TGCGCCAGCAGCCAAGAGTATGAATACTCCTACAATGAGCAGTTCTTC.

This clone was seen a handful of times. The chain employs TRBV7-3 and TRBJ1-5; D gene ambiguous. V was clipped by 1 base and J by 1 base, with 2 bases between them. The CDR3 is 13 amino acids. Germline CDR1 reads SGHTA; CDR2 reads FQGTGA. CDR3 in amino acids: CASSLNSNQPQHF. Here the CDR3 DNA reads TGTGCCAGCAGCTTAAACAGCAATCAGCCCCAGCATTTT.

The chain uses TRBV19 and TRBJ1-2; D remains unclear. V gave up 5 bases and J gave up 4 bases, with 11 bases separating them. Germline V lookup: CDR1 LNHDA, CDR2 SQIVND (reference sequence). CDR3 length equals 13 residues. The CDR3 nucleotides read TGTGCCAGTAGTCTTGGTCAGCGCTATGGCTACACCTTC. As protein: CASSLGQRYGYTF.

The genes are TRBV7-8 and TRBJ2-3; 8 bases agree with TRBD2. The CDR3 loop spans 16 amino acids. With V trimmed by 7 bases and J by 2 bases, 11 bases remained unmatched. Germline CDR1 SGHVS, CDR2 FQNEAQ. CDR3 nucleotides: TGTGCCAGCACCCGACTCAGCGGGAGCGACACAGATACGCAGTATTTT. Translated: CASTRLSGSDTDTQYF.

This CDR3 reads CASRRTSGNTIYF. CDR3 sequence (DNA): TGTGCCAGCAGACGGACCTCTGGAAACACCATATATTTT. The chain couples TRBV3-1 (or the pseudogene TRBV3-2) to TRBJ1-3; D is unclear. The CDR3 loop spans 13 amino acids. Germline V gene lookup returns CDR1 LGHDT and CDR2 YNNKEL (reference sequence). V was cut by 6 bases and J by 0 bases, with 6 bases left in between.